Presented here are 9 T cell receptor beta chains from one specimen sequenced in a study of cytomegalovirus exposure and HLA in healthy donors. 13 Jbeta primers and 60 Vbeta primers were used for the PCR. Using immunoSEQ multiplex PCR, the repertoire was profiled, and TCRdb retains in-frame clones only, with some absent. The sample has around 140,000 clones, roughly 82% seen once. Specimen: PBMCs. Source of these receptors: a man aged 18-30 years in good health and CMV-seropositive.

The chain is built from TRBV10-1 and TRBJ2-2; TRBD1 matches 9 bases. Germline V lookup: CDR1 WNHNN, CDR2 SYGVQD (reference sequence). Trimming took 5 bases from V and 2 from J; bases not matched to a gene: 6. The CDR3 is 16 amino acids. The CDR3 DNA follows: TGCGCCAGCAGTTCCGGGACAGGGTATAACACCGGGGAGCTGTTTTTT. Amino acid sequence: CASSSGTGYNTGELFF.

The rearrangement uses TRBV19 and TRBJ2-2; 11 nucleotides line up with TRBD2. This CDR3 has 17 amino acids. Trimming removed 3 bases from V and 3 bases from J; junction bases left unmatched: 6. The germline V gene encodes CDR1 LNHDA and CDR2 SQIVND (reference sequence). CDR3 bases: TGTGCCAGTAGTATCCTGACTAGCGGGACATACACCGGGGAGCTGTTTTTT. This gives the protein CASSILTSGTYTGELFF.

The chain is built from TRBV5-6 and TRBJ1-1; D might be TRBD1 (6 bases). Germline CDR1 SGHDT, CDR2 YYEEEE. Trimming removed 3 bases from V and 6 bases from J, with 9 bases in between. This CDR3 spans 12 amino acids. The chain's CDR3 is CASSSRTAEAFF. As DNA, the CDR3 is TGTGCCAGCAGCTCCCGGACAGCTGAAGCTTTCTTT.

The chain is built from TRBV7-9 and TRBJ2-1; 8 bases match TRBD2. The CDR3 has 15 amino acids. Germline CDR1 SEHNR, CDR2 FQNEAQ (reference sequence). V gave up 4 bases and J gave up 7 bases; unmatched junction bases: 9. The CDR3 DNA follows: TGTGCCAGCAGCTGGGCCAGCGGGAGAAGGAATGAGCAGTTCTTC. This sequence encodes CASSWASGRRNEQFF.

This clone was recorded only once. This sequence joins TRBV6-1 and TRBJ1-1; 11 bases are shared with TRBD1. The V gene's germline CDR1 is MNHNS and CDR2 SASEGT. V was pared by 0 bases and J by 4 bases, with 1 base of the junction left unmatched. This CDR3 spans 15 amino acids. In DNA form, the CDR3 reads TGTGCCAGCAGTGAAGCAGGGACAGGGGGCACTGAAGCTTTCTTT. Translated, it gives CASSEAGTGGTEAFF.

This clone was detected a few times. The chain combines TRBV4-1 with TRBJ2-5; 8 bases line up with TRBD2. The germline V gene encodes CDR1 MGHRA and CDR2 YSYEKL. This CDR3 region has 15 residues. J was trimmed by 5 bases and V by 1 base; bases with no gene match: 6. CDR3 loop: CASSQAGGRMETQYF. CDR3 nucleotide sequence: TGCGCCAGCAGCCAAGCCGGCGGGAGGATGGAGACCCAGTACTTC.

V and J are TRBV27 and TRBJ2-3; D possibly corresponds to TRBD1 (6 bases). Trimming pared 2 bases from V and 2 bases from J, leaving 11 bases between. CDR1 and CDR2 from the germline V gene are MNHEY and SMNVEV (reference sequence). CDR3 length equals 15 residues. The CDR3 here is CASSLGQSPTDTQYF. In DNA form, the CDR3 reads TGTGCCAGCAGTTTAGGACAGTCACCCACAGATACGCAGTATTTT.

This chain's CDR3 is CSVEEVRTNTEAFF. The CDR3 DNA follows: TGCAGCGTTGAAGAGGTCAGGACAAACACTGAAGCTTTCTTT. The chain is built from TRBV29-1 and TRBJ1-1; D is possibly TRBD1 (5 bases). Deletions cut 0 bases from V and 2 bases from J, with 10 bases between. Germline lookup yields CDR1 SQVTM and CDR2 ANQGSEA. The CDR3 runs 14 residues.

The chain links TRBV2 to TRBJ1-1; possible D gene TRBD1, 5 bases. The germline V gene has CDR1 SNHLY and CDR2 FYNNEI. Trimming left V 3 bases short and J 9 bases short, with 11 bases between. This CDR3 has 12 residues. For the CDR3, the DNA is TGTGCCAGCAGTGATAGCAGGGCCAAAGCTTTCTTT. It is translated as CASSDSRAKAFF.